This T cell receptor (beta chain) was obtained from a study of T cells in Graves' hyperthyroidism and ophthalmopathy. Study-level points and caveats: Within blood appeared most thyroid clonotypes that had expanded above 0.001.

V was clipped by 8 bases and J by 3 bases, with 11 bases between them. This CDR3 contains 13 residues. Germline CDR1 and CDR2: LNHDA and SQIVND (reference sequence). Used for diagnoses were clinical symptoms, serum thyroxine and TRAb, thyroid ultrasound and orbital computed tomography. Authors of the study amplified TCR beta CDR3 regions from RNA transcripts. First-round RT-PCR of the TCR CDR3 relied on the HTBI primer set. TCRdb re-derived calls from the multiplex PCR reads in MiXCR, one entry per CDR3 protein. The sample includes about half a million distinct CDR3 sequences, roughly 20% of them seen just once. About this clonotype: Its matching antigen is unknown.

J is TRBJ1-5 and V is TRBV19; perhaps TRBD1 as D (5 bases). Sequencing was done on a sample of blood. The TCR sequence derives from a man aged 18-30 years with Graves' hyperthyroidism. In DNA, the CDR3 is TGTGCCAGTGGGGCCGTGCCCAATCAGCCCCAGCATTTT. Its translation is CASGAVPNQPQHF. The full variable domain, with the rest looked up from reference TRBV19 and TRBJ1-5, is DGGITQSPKYLFRKEGQNVTLSCEQNLNHDAMYWYRQDPGQGLRLIYYSQIVNDFQKGDIAEGYSVSREKKESFPLTVTSAQKNPTAFYLCASGAVPNQPQHFGDGTRLSIL.